This T cell receptor beta chain originates from a study of early T cells in non-severe SARS-CoV-2 infection. The study's findings and limits: Anti-spike CD8 responses were favored in VDJdb matching, and private and CD4 specificities were missed.

Individual cDNA molecules each received unique molecular identifiers attached to them. Using its own MiXCR run on the 5' RACE reads, TCRdb lists one record per CDR3 protein. The data contain 55,000 to 65,000 distinct CDR3 sequences, around 16% of them seen just once; the ten biggest clones take up approximately 4%. Notes on this clonotype: The target antigen is unknown.

Germline lookup yields CDR1 SGDLS and CDR2 YYNGEE. The V gene lost 0 bases and the J gene lost 0 bases, with 12 bases spanning the gap. This CDR3 has 16 amino acids. This sequence was found in an adult who was a healthcare worker with PCR-confirmed SARS-CoV-2 infection or an uninfected control (not recorded which). The chain joins TRBV9 to TRBJ1-1; the D gene is possibly TRBD1 (6 bases). The specimen was whole blood, collected at baseline. Here the CDR3 DNA reads TGTGCCAGCAGCGTAGTTCCGACAGGCCTGAACACTGAAGCTTTCTTT. Encoded protein: CASSVVPTGLNTEAFF.